Each of the 18 T cell receptor beta chains below was sequenced from the same sample in a study of T cell responses to AZD1222 COVID-19 vaccine. Profiled with immunoSEQ multiplex PCR; TCRdb holds only in-frame clones, not every one. The sample shows roughly 140,000 clones, approximately 89% of them seen only once. Sequenced material: peripheral blood, taken on day 0 of AZD1222 vaccination. These receptors originate from an adult in good health.

The chain links TRBV9 to TRBJ1-1, with D perhaps TRBD1 (6 bases). Germline values: CDR1 SGDLS, CDR2 YYNGEE. Trimming cost V 4 bases and J 3 bases, with 10 bases left between them. The CDR3 is 13 amino acids. The CDR3 nucleotides are TGTGCCAGCAGCAACAGGGCCGACACTGAAGCTTTCTTT. It translates to CASSNRADTEAFF.

The V call is TRBV27, the J call TRBJ1-5; D call uncertain. Per the germline V gene, CDR1 is MNHEY and CDR2 is SMNVEV (reference sequence). The CDR3 has 13 amino acids. V lost 6 bases and J lost 7, with 13 bases in between. CDR3 amino acids: CASRKNQGQPQHF. The CDR3, as DNA: TGTGCCAGCAGAAAAAACCAAGGCCAGCCCCAGCATTTT.

The chain is built from TRBV29-1 and TRBJ1-1; the D gene is possibly TRBD1 (5 bases). The CDR3 covers 14 residues. CDR1 and CDR2 (germline): SQVTM, ANQGSEA. Trimming left V 4 bases short and J 3 bases short, with 15 bases between. The CDR3 DNA follows: TGCAGCGTTGTTGCTGTCACAGGAGACACTGAAGCTTTCTTT. Its protein product is CSVVAVTGDTEAFF.

V and J are TRBV19 and TRBJ1-4; 7 bases fit TRBD1. With V trimmed by 5 bases and J by 4 bases, 10 bases remained unmatched. The CDR3 totals 16 residues. Germline values: CDR1 LNHDA, CDR2 SQIVND (reference sequence). CDR3 sequence reads: CASSYTGQANNEKLFF. CDR3 DNA sequence: TGTGCCAGTAGTTACACCGGACAGGCAAATAATGAAAAACTGTTTTTT.

The rearrangement joins TRBV7-9 to TRBJ2-7, with D possibly being TRBD2 (6 bases). There are 14 residues in the CDR3. Germline loops: CDR1 SEHNR, CDR2 FQNEAQ (reference sequence). V lost 5 bases and J lost 6, with 17 bases in between. In nucleotides, the CDR3 is TGTGCCAGCAGCCTCGCCGGGGGAAGGAGCGAGCAGTACTTC. This encodes CASSLAGGRSEQYF.

This clone has only a few counts. The chain combines TRBV29-1 with TRBJ1-4; a possible D gene is TRBD1 (6 bases). CDR3 length equals 13 residues. Deletions cut 7 bases from V and 0 bases from J, with 9 bases between. Per germline, CDR1 SQVTM and CDR2 ANQGSEA. The CDR3 coding sequence is TGCAGCGCCTCAGGGGCAACTAATGAAAAACTGTTTTTT. This translates into CSASGATNEKLFF.

About this clone itself: At the DNA level, this CDR3 is encoded by other sequences in the same sample as well. This chain links TRBV6-5 with TRBJ2-7; D is ambiguous. Between the trimmed V and J ends, which lost 0 bases and 0 bases, there was a span of 9 bases. Germline CDR1 is MNHEY and CDR2 is SVGAGI. There are 15 residues in the CDR3. The CDR3 nucleotides read TGTGCCAGCAGTTACTCGAATCGGTTCTCCTACGAGCAGTACTTC. Translating gives CASSYSNRFSYEQYF.

The V call is TRBV7-2, the J call TRBJ2-4, with 12 nucleotides matching TRBD2. The CDR3 extends over 18 amino acids. Per the germline V gene, CDR1 is SGHTA and CDR2 is FQGNSA. The V and J ends lost 4 bases and 0 bases, in that order; junction bases with no gene match: 7. Here the CDR3 reads CASSSGLAGSLAKNIQYF. CDR3 bases: TGTGCCAGCAGCTCAGGACTAGCGGGGTCGCTAGCCAAAAACATTCAGTACTTC.

The genes are TRBV7-2 and TRBJ1-2; TRBD1 is a possible D gene (5 bases). This CDR3 is 18 amino acids long. Germline V gives CDR1 SGHTA, CDR2 FQGNSA. V lost 6 bases and J 3 bases, leaving 26 bases between the germline ends. In DNA, the CDR3 is TGTGCCAGCAGAATTAAGATTAAGTGGGGGACGCTTGACTATGGCTACACCTTC. It is translated as CASRIKIKWGTLDYGYTF.

The CDR3 loop is CASSKRTDNSPLHF. As DNA, the CDR3 is TGTGCCAGCAGCAAAAGGACCGATAATTCACCCCTCCACTTT. The chain combines TRBV21-1 with TRBJ1-6. TRBV21-1 represents a pseudogene. This CDR3 region has 14 residues.

The chain employs TRBV5-5 and TRBJ2-1, with TRBD2 matching 14 bases. This CDR3 region has 20 residues. The junction had 12 bases not matched to a gene; V was cut back by 4 bases and J by 0 bases. Germline CDR1 reads SGHKS; CDR2 reads YYEKEE (reference sequence). This chain's CDR3 is CASSRTGLAGAQSSYNEQFF. The CDR3 nucleotides are TGTGCCAGCAGCCGGACGGGACTAGCGGGGGCCCAGAGCTCCTACAATGAGCAGTTCTTC.

The table lists this clone with a few counts. The gene calls are TRBV9 and TRBJ2-1; D gene unclear. The CDR3 is 15 amino acids. Trimming stripped 5 bases from V and 0 bases from J, with 12 bases between. Germline V CDR1 and CDR2: SGDLS, YYNGEE. CDR3 DNA sequence: TGTGCCAGCAGTCGACGGGTCAGCTCCTACAATGAGCAGTTCTTC. Protein sequence: CASSRRVSSYNEQFF.

The genes are TRBV9 and TRBJ1-4; D is ambiguous. Trimming removed 2 bases from V and 6 bases from J, with 11 bases in between. CDR3 length equals 14 residues. In germline, CDR1 is SGDLS, CDR2 YYNGEE. The CDR3 protein is CASSVRPRDEKLFF. The CDR3 DNA follows: TGTGCCAGCAGCGTTAGACCGCGAGATGAAAAACTGTTTTTT.

The V call is TRBV2, the J call TRBJ1-5, with no clear D. The length of the CDR3 is 16 residues. Germline-derived CDR1 and CDR2 are SNHLY and FYNNEI. Trimming removed 5 bases at V and 0 bases at J, with 14 bases between. The CDR3 DNA is TGTGCCAGCAGTCTCGGACTCAGGTATAGCAATCAGCCCCAGCATTTT. The encoded protein is CASSLGLRYSNQPQHF. Complete variable domain (other parts from reference TRBV2 and TRBJ1-5): EPEVTQTPSHQVTQMGQEVILRCVPISNHLYFYWYRQILGQKVEFLVSFYNNEISEKSEIFDDQFSVERPDGSNFTLKIRSTKLEDSAMYFCASSLGLRYSNQPQHFGDGTRLSIL.

This rearrangement joins TRBV2 to TRBJ2-1; perhaps TRBD2 as D (6 bases). Germline V gene sequence: CDR1 SNHLY, CDR2 FYNNEI. V was pared by 2 bases and J by 4 bases, with 12 bases between. CDR3 length: 15 amino acids. Here the CDR3 DNA reads TGTGCCAGCAGTGAAATGGGGGGAGATTACAATGAGCAGTTCTTC. Its protein is CASSEMGGDYNEQFF.

The chain carries TRBV6-2 or TRBV6-3 and TRBJ2-2; D possibly corresponds to TRBD1 (6 bases). The length of the CDR3 is 15 residues. Trimming pared 4 bases from V and 0 bases from J, leaving 9 bases between. Germline V gene sequence: CDR1 MNHEY, CDR2 SVGEGT. Here the CDR3 DNA reads TGTGCCAGCAGTTTCGACAGGCCGAACACCGGGGAGCTGTTTTTT. Protein product: CASSFDRPNTGELFF.

CDR3 in DNA: TGCGCCAGCAGCCAAGTCTTCACTACAACTAGCACAGATACGCAGTATTTT. This gives the protein CASSQVFTTTSTDTQYF. The gene calls are TRBV4-1 and TRBJ2-3, with D unresolved. Trimming left V 1 base short and J 0 bases short, with 14 bases between. The CDR3 loop spans 17 amino acids. Germline V CDR1 and CDR2: MGHRA, YSYEKL.

The rearrangement links TRBV27 to TRBJ1-2; 8 bases map to TRBD1. CDR3 size: 13 residues. In germline, CDR1 is MNHEY, CDR2 SMNVEV (reference sequence). V was pared by 6 bases and J by 6 bases, with 6 bases of the junction left unmatched. The CDR3 coding sequence is TGTGCCAGCAGCAGGGGGCGACTCAATGGCTACACCTTC. This gives the protein CASSRGRLNGYTF.